One and the same sample provided the 18 T cell receptor beta chains below, sequenced in a study of CD8+ T cells in alopecia areata. TCR sequencing used cDNA made by reverse transcription of extracted RNA. Data came from immunoSEQ multiplex PCR; TCRdb stores just in-frame clones and leaves some out. The data contain approximately 110,000 clones, 55% to 60% of them singletons. Treatment reported: oral pan-JAK inhibitor, 5-10 mg twice daily. Material: CD4+ T cells sorted from blood, obtained at week 24, from a patient treated with tofacitinib. These TCRs come from a human donor with alopecia areata.

This clone was found a few times. The chain carries TRBV10-3 and TRBJ2-5, with 10 bases lining up with TRBD1. J lost 7 bases, V lost 3 bases, and 8 bases had no gene match. The CDR3 covers 15 residues. Germline V CDR1 and CDR2: ENHRY, SYGVKD. CDR3 in amino acids: CAISDPHGQGGTQYF. The DNA of the CDR3 is TGTGCCATCAGTGACCCCCACGGACAGGGGGGGACCCAGTACTTC.

The chain's CDR3 is CASSTPGGPEETQYF. CDR3 nucleotide sequence: TGTGCCAGCAGCACACCGGGGGGGCCTGAAGAGACCCAGTACTTC. The chain is built from TRBV5-6 and TRBJ2-5; the match to TRBD2 covers 8 bases. This CDR3 is 15 amino acids long. J gave up 3 bases and V 4 bases, and 8 bases lay outside the gene matches. The V gene's germline CDR1 is SGHDT and CDR2 YYEEEE. Full variable domain (rest looked up from reference TRBV5-6 and TRBJ2-5): DAGVTQSPTHLIKTRGQQVTLRCSPKSGHDTVSWYQQALGQGPQFIFQYYEEEERQRGNFPDRFSGHQFPNYSSELNVNALLLGDSALYLCASSTPGGPEETQYFGPGTRLLVL.

The chain combines TRBV4-3 with TRBJ1-6, with a weak D call TRBD1 (5 bases). CDR3 size: 16 residues. The V end lost 0 bases, the J end lost 10 bases, and 16 bases lay between the germline ends. Germline V CDR1 and CDR2: LGHNA, YSLEER. The DNA of the CDR3 is TGCGCCAGCAGCCAAGAGAGGGGATACGATTTGTCACCCCTCCACTTT. This sequence encodes CASSQERGYDLSPLHF.

This clone was seen a few times. The chain has TRBV19 and TRBJ2-6; TRBD1 is a possible D gene (6 bases). V was pared by 5 bases and J by 0 bases, with 14 bases between. CDR3 size: 17 residues. Germline loops: CDR1 LNHDA, CDR2 SQIVND (reference sequence). This chain's CDR3 is CASSPRQGHSGANVLTF. CDR3 sequence (DNA): TGTGCCAGTAGTCCCCGCCAGGGGCACTCTGGGGCCAACGTCCTGACTTTC.

The genes are TRBV9 and TRBJ1-2; 10 bases line up with TRBD1. The trim removed 6 bases at V and 8 bases at J, leaving 4 bases unmatched. Per germline, CDR1 SGDLS and CDR2 YYNGEE. The CDR3 is made up of 12 amino acids. CDR3 sequence (DNA): TGTGCCAGCAAGGGACAGGGGTACGGCTACACCTTC. Encoded protein: CASKGQGYGYTF. The complete variable domain, with remaining parts taken from reference TRBV9 and TRBJ1-2, reads DSGVTQTPKHLITATGQRVTLRCSPRSGDLSVYWYQQSLDQGLQFLIQYYNGEERAKGNILERFSAQQFPDLHSELNLSSLELGDSALYFCASKGQGYGYTFGSGTRLTVV.

About this clone: Other DNA sequences in this specimen translate into the identical CDR3. The chain is built from TRBV29-1 and TRBJ1-4; D is unclear. CDR1 SQVTM and CDR2 ANQGSEA come from the germline V gene. V was cut by 4 bases and J by 2 bases, with 8 bases left in between. The CDR3 covers 13 residues. The CDR3 is CSVVGGTNEKLFF. As DNA, the CDR3 is TGCAGCGTTGTAGGTGGTACTAATGAAAAACTGTTTTTT.

This clone has just a few counts. The rearrangement uses TRBV2 and TRBJ1-6, with 7 bases matching TRBD1. The germline V gene has CDR1 SNHLY and CDR2 FYNNEI. The V segment lost 4 bases and the J segment 7 bases; nucleotides outside the gene matches: 4. The CDR3 loop spans 14 amino acids. CDR3 DNA: TGTGCCAGCAGTGGGGGGACAGAGAATTCACCCCTCCACTTT. Its protein is CASSGGTENSPLHF.

The chain is built from TRBV30 and TRBJ1-2, with D unclear. Germline loops: CDR1 GTSNPN, CDR2 SVGIG (reference sequence). Trimming pared 0 bases from V and 8 bases from J, leaving 16 bases between. The CDR3 totals 14 residues. The CDR3 is CAWSVIVTAAGYTF. The CDR3, as DNA: TGTGCCTGGAGTGTAATCGTAACAGCTGCAGGCTACACCTTC.

This clone was counted a few times. The chain is built from TRBV7-2 and TRBJ1-5; D might be TRBD1 (5 bases). Trimming shortened V by 4 bases and J by 11 bases, and 18 bases separated the two germline ends. The CDR3 sequence is 14 residues long. Germline V gives CDR1 SGHTA, CDR2 FQGNSA. This chain's CDR3 is CASSSTGGPEAQHF. CDR3 sequence (DNA): TGTGCCAGCAGCTCCACCGGGGGACCCGAGGCCCAGCATTTT.

This clone occurred a few times. This rearrangement joins TRBV2 to TRBJ2-4; possible D gene TRBD2, 6 bases. Germline V lookup: CDR1 SNHLY, CDR2 FYNNEI. The CDR3 totals 12 residues. Trimming took off 8 bases at V and 7 bases at J, with 12 bases between the two ends. The CDR3 bases are TGTGCCAGCGGGGGGAATGGGAACATTCAGTACTTC. This encodes CASGGNGNIQYF.

The rearrangement joins TRBV5-4 to TRBJ2-7; D remains ambiguous. This CDR3 comprises 15 residues. Germline V gives CDR1 SGHNT, CDR2 YYREEE (reference sequence). V was clipped by 4 bases and J by 2 bases, with 16 bases between them. The CDR3 here is CASSQDPSGPYEQYF. The CDR3 DNA follows: TGTGCCAGCAGCCAAGACCCTTCAGGACCCTACGAGCAGTACTTC.

The chain couples TRBV7-2 to TRBJ1-2; a weak D match, TRBD1 (5 bases). The CDR3 totals 13 residues. Germline CDR1 SGHTA, CDR2 FQGNSA. V was pared by 5 bases and J by 3 bases, with 10 bases between. The CDR3 region is CASSDDRYYGYTF. DNA of the CDR3: TGTGCCAGCAGCGACGACAGATACTATGGCTACACCTTC.

The chain uses TRBV30 and TRBJ1-5; D remains ambiguous. Germline V gene sequence: CDR1 GTSNPN, CDR2 SVGIG (reference sequence). With 1 base removed from V and 4 bases from J, the gap between germline ends came to 8 bases. The CDR3 sequence is 13 residues long. CDR3 sequence (DNA): TGTGCCTGGAGTGGAGGTTCTAATCAGCCCCAGCATTTT. Translation gives CAWSGGSNQPQHF.

The chain couples TRBV29-1 to TRBJ1-3; no definite D call. This CDR3 is 12 amino acids long. Trimming shortened V by 7 bases and J by 1 base, and 8 bases separated the two germline ends. Germline V CDR1 and CDR2: SQVTM, ANQGSEA. The DNA of the CDR3 is TGCAGCGGAAAGAAGTCTGGAAACACCATATATTTT. Its translation: CSGKKSGNTIYF.

The chain has TRBV5-1 and TRBJ2-6; TRBD1 is a possible D gene (5 bases). Germline CDR1 reads SGHRS; CDR2 reads YFSETQ. The CDR3 runs 17 residues. Trimming took 4 bases from V and 0 from J, leaving 14 bases between them. CDR3 in DNA: TGCGCCAGCAGCAGAACAGGAGCAAGCTCTGGGGCCAACGTCCTGACTTTC. This translates into CASSRTGASSGANVLTF.

CDR3 sequence: CASSLGGGAFF. CDR3 sequence (DNA): TGTGCCAGCAGCCTGGGAGGGGGAGCTTTCTTT. The chain couples TRBV28 to TRBJ1-1, with D tentatively TRBD1 (6 bases). From germline, CDR1 is MDHEN and CDR2 SYDVKM. Trimming removed 6 bases at V and 10 bases at J, with 12 bases between. This CDR3 is built from 11 residues.

This clone was detected only a few times. The chain has TRBV7-8 and TRBJ2-3, with 7 bases identical to TRBD1. Germline V gene data show CDR1 as SGHVS and CDR2 as FQNEAQ. After removal of 6 bases from V and 10 bases from J, the junction contained 7 bases not matched to a gene. This CDR3 contains 12 residues. Written as DNA, the CDR3 is TGTGCCAGCAGGCCAGGGGGTGATGCGCAGTATTTT. This gives the protein CASRPGGDAQYF. Supplemented by reference TRBV7-8 and TRBJ2-3, the full variable domain reads GAGVSQSPRYKVAKRGQDVALRCDPISGHVSLFWYQQALGQGPEFLTYFQNEAQLDKSGLPSDRFFAERPEGSVSTLKIQRTQQEDSAVYLCASRPGGDAQYFGPGTRLTVL.

The chain recombines TRBV5-6 with TRBJ2-2, with TRBD2 matching 7 bases. V was clipped by 7 bases and J by 1 base; unmatched bases: 10. The CDR3 contains 16 residues. Germline V gene sequence: CDR1 SGHDT, CDR2 YYEEEE. CDR3 nucleotides: TGTGCCAGCCACCGTGGGCGGGGGAGGAACACCGGGGAGCTGTTTTTT. Amino acid sequence: CASHRGRGRNTGELFF. Full variable domain (missing parts from reference TRBV5-6 and TRBJ2-2): DAGVTQSPTHLIKTRGQQVTLRCSPKSGHDTVSWYQQALGQGPQFIFQYYEEEERQRGNFPDRFSGHQFPNYSSELNVNALLLGDSALYLCASHRGRGRNTGELFFGEGSRLTVL.